These T cell receptor beta chains were read from a single sample in a study of CD4+ T cells in melanoma. The repertoire was sequenced with immunoSEQ multiplex PCR; TCRdb's copy has only in-frame clones and lacks some. The repertoire includes thousands of clones, around 66% of them detected once, and 22% sits in the top ten. Sequenced material: cells from a culture (not recorded whether cultured in vitro). These receptors were collected from a human donor with melanoma. The CDR3 runs from the conserved cysteine through the conserved F or W. Each record gives: V gene, D gene, CDR3 length, clone size, J gene, CDR3 DNA, CDR3 protein. D genes are given only for firm matches. Rows give clone size only sometimes, using once, few, many, or a class for an expanded clone.

V: TRBV10-3; D: .; length: 14; size: .; J: TRBJ1-3; DNA: TGTGCCATCTCAACCCCGAACTCTGGAAACACCATATATTTT; CDR3: CAISTPNSGNTIYF
V: TRBV11-2; D: .; length: 12; size: .; J: TRBJ2-7; DNA: TGTGCCAGCAGCTTAGTTCCGAACGAGCAGTACTTC; CDR3: CASSLVPNEQYF
V: TRBV14; D: TRBD1; length: 15; size: .; J: TRBJ1-6; DNA: TGTGCCAGCAGCCAAGAAGGACAGGAGGGTTCACCCCTCCACTTT; CDR3: CASSQEGQEGSPLHF
V: TRBV6-5; D: TRBD2; length: 15; size: .; J: TRBJ2-1; DNA: TGTGCCAGCGGGAAAGACGGGGGGGCCTACAATGAGCAGTTCTTC; CDR3: CASGKDGGAYNEQFF
V: TRBV13; D: TRBD1; length: 16; size: .; J: TRBJ1-5; DNA: TGTGCCAGCAGCCTCAGGACAGGTTCTAGCAATCAGCCCCAGCATTTT; CDR3: CASSLRTGSSNQPQHF
V: TRBV19; D: TRBD2; length: 15; size: .; J: TRBJ2-3; DNA: TGTGCCAGTAGGGCGGGGGGGCCCGGGGCAGATACGCAATATTTT; CDR3: CASRAGGPGADTQYF
V: TRBV7-3; D: .; length: 13; size: .; J: TRBJ1-1; DNA: TGTGCCAGCAGCTTAGAGGGGAGAACTGAAGCTTTCTTT; CDR3: CASSLEGRTEAFF
V: TRBV5-4; D: TRBD1; length: 15; size: medium-sized; J: TRBJ1-4; DNA: TGTGCCAGCAGCACGAACAGGGGGCTGAATGAAAAACTGTTTTTT; CDR3: CASSTNRGLNEKLFF
V: TRBV10-2; D: TRBD2; length: 16; size: .; J: TRBJ2-5; DNA: TGCGCCAGCAGTGAGTCAAGGACTAGCTTGTCAGAGACCCAGTACTTC; CDR3: CASSESRTSLSETQYF
V: TRBV28; D: .; length: 14; size: once; J: TRBJ1-5; DNA: TGTGCCAGCAGTTTCGGGATCCAAGGTCAGCCCCAGCATTTT; CDR3: CASSFGIQGQPQHF
V: TRBV10-1; D: .; length: 10; size: .; J: TRBJ2-7; DNA: TGCGCCAGCAGATTATTCGAGCAGTACTTC; CDR3: CASRLFEQYF
V: TRBV19; D: TRBD1; length: 11; size: few; J: TRBJ1-4; DNA: TGTGCCAGTAGTTCGGGACAGACCCTGTTTTTT; CDR3: CASSSGQTLFF
V: TRBV7-3; D: .; length: 15; size: .; J: TRBJ1-6; DNA: TGTGCCAGCAGCTTAACGACAGGAAAAAATTCACCCCTCCACTTT; CDR3: CASSLTTGKNSPLHF
V: TRBV7-3; D: .; length: 13; size: .; J: TRBJ2-1; DNA: TGTGCCAGCAGCTTAAAGGGGGGAGATGAGCAGTTCTTC; CDR3: CASSLKGGDEQFF
V: TRBV28; D: TRBD1; length: 15; size: .; J: TRBJ1-1; DNA: TGTGCCAGCAGTTTTCGGGACAGGGTTTCGACTGAAGCTTTCTTT; CDR3: CASSFRDRVSTEAFF
V: TRBV4-1; D: .; length: 15; size: few; J: TRBJ2-2; DNA: TGCGCCAGCAGCCCTTCATCAATGAACACCGGGGAGCTGTTTTTT; CDR3: CASSPSSMNTGELFF
V: TRBV5-1; D: TRBD2; length: 17; size: .; J: TRBJ2-1; DNA: TGCGCCAGCAGCTTTTCCGCTAGCGGGGTCGGTAGTGATGAGCAGTTCTTC; CDR3: CASSFSASGVGSDEQFF
V: TRBV5-6; D: .; length: 15; size: .; J: TRBJ2-7; DNA: TGTGCCAGCAGTTCTACGGGGGGCCGGACCTACGAGCAGTACTTC; CDR3: CASSSTGGRTYEQYF
V: TRBV19; D: .; length: 13; size: few; J: TRBJ1-1; DNA: TGTGCCAGTAGTGTACAGGTAAACACTGAAGCTTTCTTT; CDR3: CASSVQVNTEAFF
V: TRBV2; D: TRBD1; length: 16; size: .; J: TRBJ1-4; DNA: TGTGCCAGCAGCCGAGAAGCCGGGACAGGGGGCTGGAAACTGTTTTTT; CDR3: CASSREAGTGGWKLFF
V: TRBV12-3/TRBV12-4; D: TRBD1; length: 13; size: .; J: TRBJ1-2; DNA: TGTGCCAGCAGTCAAAGACAGGGGGCCGGCTACACCTTC; CDR3: CASSQRQGAGYTF
V: TRBV7-3; D: .; length: 13; size: .; J: TRBJ2-1; DNA: TGTGCCAGCAGCTTAAGTGCCTACAATGAGCAGTTCTTC; CDR3: CASSLSAYNEQFF
V: TRBV29-1; D: TRBD1; length: 12; size: once; J: TRBJ1-2; DNA: TGCAGCGTGACAGGGGGGGACTATGGCTACACCTTC; CDR3: CSVTGGDYGYTF
V: TRBV10-3; D: .; length: 16; size: .; J: TRBJ1-4; DNA: TGTGCCATCAGAGGGGACAACGGAGCCCATATTGAAAAACTGTTTTTT; CDR3: CAIRGDNGAHIEKLFF
V: TRBV28; D: .; length: 19; size: .; J: TRBJ2-1; DNA: TGTGCCAGCAGTTTGGGACCCTCTCGATTGATAAGCTCCTACAATGAGCAGTTCTTC; CDR3: CASSLGPSRLISSYNEQFF
V: TRBV7-6; D: TRBD1; length: 15; size: .; J: TRBJ2-7; DNA: TGTGCCAGCAGCTTAGAGGTAGGGACAGGGTACGAGCAGTACTTC; CDR3: CASSLEVGTGYEQYF
V: TRBV5-5; D: .; length: 15; size: few; J: TRBJ1-5; DNA: TGTGCCAGCAGCCCGGGAGCAGCCTACAATCAGCCCCAGCATTTT; CDR3: CASSPGAAYNQPQHF
V: TRBV4-2; D: .; length: 18; size: .; J: TRBJ1-5; DNA: TGTGCCAGCAGCCAACAACGGGCGCAGGGCCTTAGCAATCAGCCCCAGCATTTT; CDR3: CASSQQRAQGLSNQPQHF